What follows is one T cell receptor beta chain and its context. Antigen specificity is unknown. The data stem from a study of cytomegalovirus exposure and HLA in healthy donors. PCR employed 60 Vbeta and 13 Jbeta primers. Method: immunoSEQ multiplex PCR; TCRdb's copy keeps in-frame clones and lacks some. The repertoire holds under 200,000 clones, with around 78% as singletons. CDR1 and CDR2 from the germline V gene are SNHLY and FYNNEI. V lost 8 bases, J lost 4 bases, and 14 bases lay in between. The CDR3 length is 13 residues. General study findings and limits: Reportedly, cytomegalovirus status was diagnosed with high sensitivity and specificity. There were around 160 TCR beta chains listed as cytomegalovirus-associated.

Source material: PBMCs. The origin of this receptor is a woman aged 45-60 years in good health and CMV-seropositive. The chain has TRBV2 and TRBJ1-2; tentatively, D is TRBD1 (5 bases). CDR3 protein: CASGAGPAYGYTF. In DNA form, the CDR3 reads TGTGCCAGCGGGGCAGGGCCCGCCTATGGCTACACCTTC.